This TCR beta chain was captured in a study of cytomegalovirus exposure and HLA in healthy donors. Regarding the study as a whole: The classifier reportedly diagnosed cytomegalovirus status with high specificity and sensitivity.

The J segment lost 3 bases and the V segment lost 6 bases, leaving 12 bases of the junction unmatched. This CDR3 contains 16 residues. From germline, CDR1 is MNHEY and CDR2 SMNVEV (reference sequence). The protocol was immunoSEQ multiplex PCR, while the TCRdb copy is restricted to in-frame clones and leaves out a portion. The sample lists 170,000 or so clones; 85% were seen once. For this clone: Its antigen is unidentified.

The material sequenced was PBMCs. This chain links TRBV27 with TRBJ2-7, with TRBD1 matching over 9 bases. This receptor was taken from a man younger than 35 in good health and CMV-seropositive. CDR3 DNA: TGTGCCAGCAGCCCGGGACAGGGAATGAAGGTCTACGAGCAGTACTTC. As protein: CASSPGQGMKVYEQYF.